The 25 T cell receptor beta chains listed next were all sequenced from one sample in a study of T cell responses to AZD1222 COVID-19 vaccine. Generated by immunoSEQ multiplex PCR, the TCRdb table keeps only in-frame clones and is missing some. The repertoire includes some 31,000 clones, over 85% of them detected once, and over 8% sits in the top ten. Source: peripheral blood, taken on day 0 of AZD1222 vaccination. The receptors were gathered from an adult in good health.

This sequence joins TRBV7-2 and TRBJ2-5; tentatively, D is TRBD2 (6 bases). This CDR3 comprises 15 residues. CDR1 is SGHTA and CDR2 is FQGNSA in the germline V gene. Trimming pared 2 bases from V and 5 bases from J, leaving 15 bases between. The CDR3 DNA reads TGTGCCAGCAGCTTATTTCCGGCAGGGAGGGAGACCCAGTACTTC. This sequence encodes CASSLFPAGRETQYF.

A single count supports this clone. The CDR3 spells CASSPRTTGGYGYTF. The CDR3 DNA is TGTGCCAGCAGCCCCCGGACTACTGGAGGCTATGGCTACACCTTC. The gene calls are TRBV9 and TRBJ1-2, with D hard to call. Germline CDR1 reads SGDLS; CDR2 reads YYNGEE. The CDR3 sequence is 15 residues long. V lost 4 bases and J lost 4, with 17 bases in between.

CDR3 DNA sequence: TGTGCCAGCAGTCTCGATCAAACAGTTAGCTCCTACAATGAGCAGTTCTTC. It is translated as CASSLDQTVSSYNEQFF. The gene calls are TRBV28 and TRBJ2-1; D not certain. Trimming shortened V by 5 bases and J by 0 bases, and 17 bases separated the two germline ends. The CDR3 has 17 amino acids. CDR1 is MDHEN, CDR2 SYDVKM, per germline.

This clone was observed once. This sequence joins TRBV11-2 and TRBJ1-2, with a tentative D call TRBD1 (6 bases). Germline V CDR1 and CDR2: SGHAT, FQNNGV. Trimming removed 5 bases at V and 4 bases at J, with 11 bases between. CDR3 length equals 13 residues. The CDR3 region has the DNA TGTGCCAGCAGCCACGGGGGGCTCTATGGCTACACCTTC. This encodes CASSHGGLYGYTF. The full variable domain, in which reference TRBV11-2 and TRBJ1-2 provide the parts outside the CDR3, is EAGVAQSPRYKIIEKRQSVAFWCNPISGHATLYWYQQILGQGPKLLIQFQNNGVVDDSQLPKDRFSAERLKGVDSTLKIQPAKLEDSAVYLCASSHGGLYGYTFGSGTRLTVV.

The chain joins TRBV5-4 to TRBJ1-1; weak D call: TRBD1 (5 bases). The CDR3 is made up of 15 amino acids. Germline V lookup: CDR1 SGHNT, CDR2 YYREEE (reference sequence). V was trimmed by 2 bases and J by 1 base, leaving 12 bases between them. CDR3 in amino acids: CASSFGRGENTEAFF. The CDR3 DNA follows: TGTGCCAGCAGCTTTGGCCGGGGGGAGAACACTGAAGCTTTCTTT.

This chain uses TRBV5-4 with TRBJ2-5; 11 bases fit TRBD2. This CDR3 is built from 15 residues. J was trimmed by 4 bases and V by 2 bases; bases with no gene match: 4. Germline V gives CDR1 SGHNT, CDR2 YYREEE (reference sequence). CDR3 amino acids: CASSFSGRGGETQYF. The CDR3, as DNA: TGTGCCAGCAGCTTTAGCGGGAGGGGAGGAGAGACCCAGTACTTC.

This chain joins TRBV10-3 and TRBJ2-3; 12 nucleotides match TRBD2. Germline-derived CDR1 and CDR2 are ENHRY and SYGVKD. The length of the CDR3 is 15 residues. The V and J ends lost 4 bases and 2 bases, in that order; junction bases with no gene match: 1. CDR3 in DNA: TGTGCCATCAGTGGACTAGCGGGAGCCACAGATACGCAGTATTTT. Residues: CAISGLAGATDTQYF.

The J gene is TRBJ2-3, the V gene TRBV10-3, with D perhaps TRBD1 (5 bases). Germline lookup yields CDR1 ENHRY and CDR2 SYGVKD. The CDR3 contains 17 residues. Trimming left V 6 bases short and J 0 bases short, with 19 bases between. CDR3 residues: CAISPPAGPFSTDTQYF. DNA of the CDR3: TGTGCCATCAGCCCCCCGGCAGGGCCTTTTAGCACAGATACGCAGTATTTT.

The chain combines TRBV10-3 with TRBJ2-1; D tentatively reads TRBD1 or TRBD2 (5 bases each). Germline V gives CDR1 ENHRY, CDR2 SYGVKD. V was clipped by 2 bases and J by 0 bases, with 11 bases between them. The CDR3 contains 16 residues. CDR3 in DNA: TGTGCCATCAGTGAGGTGGGGGTCCCCTCCTACAATGAGCAGTTCTTC. Translated, it gives CAISEVGVPSYNEQFF.

This clone was found once. The genes are TRBV18 and TRBJ2-1; TRBD2 aligns across 11 bases. There are 16 residues in the CDR3. Germline loops: CDR1 KGHSH, CDR2 LQKENI. J gave up 8 bases and V 2 bases, and 8 bases lay outside the gene matches. CDR3 amino acids: CASSPLGLAVGDEQFF. The CDR3 DNA sequence: TGTGCCAGCTCACCATTGGGACTAGCGGTGGGGGATGAGCAGTTCTTC.

By share, this clone ranks as large (0.1 to 1%). J is TRBJ2-1 and V is TRBV4-3; unclear D gene. In germline, CDR1 is LGHNA, CDR2 YSLEER. This CDR3 is 13 amino acids long. Between the trimmed V and J ends, which lost 4 bases and 8 bases, there was a span of 12 bases. The CDR3 loop is CASSPQAWDEQFF. CDR3 coding DNA: TGCGCCAGCAGCCCCCAGGCTTGGGATGAGCAGTTCTTC.

The rearrangement joins TRBV28 to TRBJ2-7; 7 bases line up with TRBD1. The CDR3 spans 14 residues. V was pared by 6 bases and J by 2 bases, with 7 bases of the junction left unmatched. Germline V gene lookup returns CDR1 MDHEN and CDR2 SYDVKM. In DNA form, the CDR3 reads TGTGCCAGCAGCTGGGACAGCCGGGCCTACGAGCAGTACTTC. Translated, it gives CASSWDSRAYEQYF.

The rearrangement joins TRBV12-5 to TRBJ1-4; 8 bases align to TRBD1. The ends lost 1 base at V and 6 bases at J; junction bases unmatched: 1. CDR3 length: 14 amino acids. CDR1 is LGHNT and CDR2 is FRNRAP in the germline V gene. In DNA, the CDR3 is TGTGCTAGTGGTTTGGGACAGGGGCATGAAAAACTGTTTTTT. Encoded protein: CASGLGQGHEKLFF.

CDR3 DNA sequence: TGTGCCAGCTCGGGTCCCACCGGGGAGCTGTTTTTT. As protein: CASSGPTGELFF. V usage is TRBV6-5 and J usage is TRBJ2-2; D remains ambiguous. Trimming removed 8 bases at V and 4 bases at J, with 8 bases between. This CDR3 contains 12 residues. Germline CDR1 is MNHEY and CDR2 is SVGAGI.

This clone came up once. The chain carries TRBV6-6 and TRBJ2-1; the match to TRBD1 covers 11 bases. The CDR3 spans 14 residues. The germline gives CDR1 MNHNY, CDR2 SVGAGI (reference sequence). The V and J ends lost 4 bases and 7 bases, in that order; junction bases with no gene match: 3. CDR3: CASSFGTGGNEQFF. In DNA, the CDR3 is TGTGCCAGCAGTTTCGGGACAGGGGGTAATGAGCAGTTCTTC.

The V and J genes are TRBV7-8 and TRBJ2-5, with D unclear. Per the germline V gene, CDR1 is SGHVS and CDR2 is FQNEAQ. The CDR3 consists of 14 residues. Trimming took 6 bases from V and 2 from J, leaving 13 bases between them. CDR3 in DNA: TGTGCCAGCAGGGGCCTCGACGGGCAAGAGACCCAGTACTTC. Amino acid sequence: CASRGLDGQETQYF.

The chain carries TRBV5-1 and TRBJ2-3; 11 positions agree with TRBD1. The CDR3 loop spans 15 amino acids. Germline trimming cut 6 bases from V and 3 bases from J; bases unmatched to any gene: 6. Per the germline V gene, CDR1 is SGHRS and CDR2 is YFSETQ. The CDR3 protein is CASKPGTGGTDTQYF. CDR3 coding DNA: TGCGCCAGCAAACCCGGGACAGGGGGAACAGATACGCAGTATTTT.

The rearrangement joins TRBV5-1 to TRBJ1-6; 8 positions agree with TRBD1. The V gene's germline CDR1 is SGHRS and CDR2 YFSETQ. V gave up 5 bases and J gave up 7 bases; unmatched junction bases: 2. The CDR3 consists of 13 residues. The CDR3 protein is CASRDRDNSPLHF. CDR3 sequence (DNA): TGCGCCAGCAGGGACAGGGACAATTCACCCCTCCACTTT.

This clone appeared a few times. The chain recombines TRBV19 with TRBJ1-1, with a tentative D call TRBD1 (6 bases). This CDR3 has 15 amino acids. Germline values: CDR1 LNHDA, CDR2 SQIVND (reference sequence). V lost 1 base and J lost 11, with 20 bases in between. Written as DNA, the CDR3 is TGTGCCAGTAGTATAGGTAACGGACCGGGGGGCCGGGCTTTCTTT. Protein: CASSIGNGPGGRAFF.

This chain links TRBV5-6 with TRBJ1-3; a weak D match, TRBD1 (5 bases). CDR3 length: 14 amino acids. Germline values: CDR1 SGHDT, CDR2 YYEEEE. Deletions cut 1 base from V and 3 bases from J, with 8 bases between. CDR3 residues: CASSLSGLGNTIYF. The CDR3 nucleotides are TGTGCCAGCAGCTTGTCGGGACTTGGAAACACCATATATTTT.

The rearrangement uses TRBV5-1 and TRBJ1-2; D remains unclear. The CDR3 length is 14 residues. Germline V gene data show CDR1 as SGHRS and CDR2 as YFSETQ. V was cut by 7 bases and J by 0 bases, with 13 bases left in between. As DNA, the CDR3 is TGCGCCAGCGGGAAGGAAGCGGCTAACTATGGCTACACCTTC. Amino acids: CASGKEAANYGYTF.

V and J are TRBV5-1 and TRBJ2-1; a possible D gene is TRBD1 (6 bases). The CDR3 extends over 15 amino acids. V was pared by 2 bases and J by 6 bases, with 15 bases between. The V gene's germline CDR1 is SGHRS and CDR2 YFSETQ. CDR3 sequence (DNA): TGCGCCAGCAGCTTCGGGGACACGTCCGTCAATGAGCAGTTCTTC. As protein: CASSFGDTSVNEQFF.

The genes are TRBV9 and TRBJ1-2; 7 bases line up with TRBD1. Trimming cost V 0 bases and J 13 bases; bases outside gene matches: 6. The CDR3 runs 12 residues. In germline, CDR1 is SGDLS, CDR2 YYNGEE. The CDR3 sequence is CASSVGGQDTTF. CDR3 DNA: TGTGCCAGCAGCGTAGGCGGACAGGATACCACCTTC.

The chain employs TRBV10-3 and TRBJ1-6; D might be TRBD1 (5 bases). The V end lost 3 bases, the J end lost 7 bases, and 10 bases lay between the germline ends. Germline assignment: CDR1 ENHRY and CDR2 SYGVKD. The CDR3 is made up of 14 amino acids. CDR3 nucleotide sequence: TGTGCCATCAGTGACACAGGCGGAAATTCACCCCTCCACTTT. Translated: CAISDTGGNSPLHF.

This chain connects TRBV11-2 to TRBJ2-7, with 12 bases identical to TRBD1. Per germline, CDR1 SGHAT and CDR2 FQNNGV. There are 15 residues in the CDR3. The J segment lost 8 bases and the V segment lost 4 bases, leaving 9 bases of the junction unmatched. In DNA form, the CDR3 reads TGTGCCAGCAGCTCCTCCGGGACAGGGGGCTTCAAGCAGTACTTC. Its translation is CASSSSGTGGFKQYF. Filled out from reference TRBV11-2 and TRBJ2-7, the complete variable domain reads EAGVAQSPRYKIIEKRQSVAFWCNPISGHATLYWYQQILGQGPKLLIQFQNNGVVDDSQLPKDRFSAERLKGVDSTLKIQPAKLEDSAVYLCASSSSGTGGFKQYFGPGTRLTVT.